This T cell receptor (beta chain) was identified in a study of regulatory T cells in long-lasting Graves disease. Study-wide results and caveats: Persistent disease samples used TRBV28, TRBJ1-2 and TRBJ2-5 preferentially.

The CDR3 consists of 16 residues. Germline lookup yields CDR1 SGHVS and CDR2 FQNEAQ. After removal of 0 bases from V and 6 bases from J, the junction contained 3 bases not matched to a gene. This clonotype was counted between two and nine times. Its specificity is unknown. For TCR beta, libraries came from iRepertoire HTBI primers and Arm-PCR of CDR3 regions. As processed by the authors: Identification yielded around 68 TRBV and 13 to 15 TRBJ segments across samples. TCRdb ran MiXCR on the multiplex PCR reads and lists one entry per CDR3 protein. Here the V and J calls rest on TCRdb's processing, not on the authors' analysis. The repertoire holds about 540,000 distinct CDR3 sequences, with approximately 13% as singletons. Documented time point: newly diagnosed GD, antithyroid drugs for less than 3 months. Researchers made the TCR library from RNA that was extracted from PBMCs. These data were likewise used in another study, on T cells in Graves' hyperthyroidism and ophthalmopathy. That source reports: Uncontrolled infections, other autoimmune diseases, pregnancy or lactation led to exclusion of patients.

The genes are TRBV7-8 and TRBJ2-7, with 15 nucleotides matching TRBD2. Sequenced here: peripheral blood mononuclear cells (PBMCs), sampled at new diagnosis, from a patient treated with antithyroid drugs. The sequence was collected from a man aged 25 to 45 with Graves disease. The CDR3 loop reads CASSLAGTSGRLEQYF. The CDR3 bases are TGTGCCAGCAGCTTAGCGGGGACTAGCGGGAGGCTCGAGCAGTACTTC.